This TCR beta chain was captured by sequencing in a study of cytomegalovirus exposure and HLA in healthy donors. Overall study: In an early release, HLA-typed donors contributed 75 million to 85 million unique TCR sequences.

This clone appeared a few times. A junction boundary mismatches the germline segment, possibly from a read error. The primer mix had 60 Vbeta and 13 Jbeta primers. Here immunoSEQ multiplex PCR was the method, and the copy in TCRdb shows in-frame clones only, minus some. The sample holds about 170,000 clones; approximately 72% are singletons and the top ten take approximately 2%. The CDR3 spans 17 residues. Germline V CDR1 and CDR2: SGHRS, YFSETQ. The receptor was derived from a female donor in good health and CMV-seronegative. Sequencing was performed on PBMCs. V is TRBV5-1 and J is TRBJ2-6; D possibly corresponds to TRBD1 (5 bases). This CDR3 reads CASSSQMTASGANGLTF. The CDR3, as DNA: TGCGCCAGCAGCTCTCAAATGACTGCCTCTGGGGCCAACGGCCTGACTTTC.